These 25 T cell receptor beta chains were sequenced from one sample in a study of CD8 T cells in ankylosing spondylitis. Points from the study as a whole: For ankylosing spondylitis blood, a TCR beta motif of 7 to 9 highly homologous variants appeared characteristic.

The antigens these receptors bind are not known. TCRdb fed the 5' RACE reads into MiXCR, producing one record per CDR3 protein. Found here are a few hundred thousand distinct CDR3 sequences, 9.5% to 15% of them singletons; the top ten hold 6.5% to 7%. Specimen: blood, either unsorted or a sorted T cell fraction (not recorded which). These receptors all stem from a male donor with ankylosing spondylitis.

The V gene is TRBV7-8, the J gene TRBJ2-3; 9 positions agree with TRBD2. Unmatched junction bases numbered 7, after V lost 5 bases and J lost 4 bases. The CDR3 sequence is 15 residues long. Germline V gives CDR1 SGHVS, CDR2 FQNEAQ. Here the CDR3 DNA reads TGTGCCAGCAGCCTTTTGGGACTAGCTGCAGATACGCAGTATTTT. It encodes CASSLLGLAADTQYF.

The rearrangement links TRBV6-1 to TRBJ2-7; 9 positions agree with TRBD1. Germline trimming cut 6 bases from V and 6 bases from J; bases unmatched to any gene: 9. The CDR3 covers 14 residues. Germline V gene lookup returns CDR1 MNHNS and CDR2 SASEGT. CDR3 sequence reads: CASSLTGGLAEQYF. The CDR3, as DNA: TGTGCCAGCAGCTTGACAGGGGGGCTAGCCGAGCAGTACTTC.

The sample holds many counts of this clonotype. V usage is TRBV12-3 or TRBV12-4 and J usage is TRBJ2-7; 9 bases align to TRBD2. With 5 bases clipped from V and 0 bases from J, the junction kept 8 bases outside the gene matches. This CDR3 contains 16 residues. The CDR3 is CASSPLAGLTSYEQYF. The CDR3, as DNA: TGTGCCAGCAGTCCCCTAGCGGGGCTGACCTCCTACGAGCAGTACTTC.

This clonotype has only a few counts. This chain connects TRBV3-1 to TRBJ2-3; 9 bases fit TRBD2. The length of the CDR3 is 17 residues. Germline V lookup: CDR1 LGHDT, CDR2 YNNKEL (reference sequence). The J segment lost 6 bases and the V segment lost 0 bases, leaving 10 bases of the junction unmatched. CDR3 in DNA: TGTGCCAGCAGCCAAGAATTCCAGCGGGAGGATGGTGATACGCAGTATTTT. Translation: CASSQEFQREDGDTQYF.

This clonotype was counted between two and nine times. The chain employs TRBV7-9 and TRBJ2-7; D unresolved. Germline V CDR1 and CDR2: SEHNR, FQNEAQ (reference sequence). With 5 bases removed from V and 6 bases from J, the gap between germline ends came to 14 bases. The CDR3 totals 13 residues. As DNA, the CDR3 is TGTGCCAGCAGCCAACTACGTATGGGCGAGCAGTACGTC. Its translation: CASSQLRMGEQYV.

V is TRBV9 and J is TRBJ2-7; 10 positions agree with TRBD2. The CDR3 runs to 18 residues. V shed 3 bases, J shed 1 base, and the junction held 13 bases outside the gene matches. Looked up from germline, CDR1 is SGDLS and CDR2 is YYNGEE. CDR3 amino acids: CASSATGVRTSGSYEQYF. CDR3 DNA sequence: TGTGCCAGCAGCGCCACAGGGGTCAGGACTAGCGGTTCCTACGAGCAGTACTTC.

This clonotype appeared a few times. The genes are TRBV5-1 and TRBJ2-3; 12 bases agree with TRBD2. V shed 5 bases, J shed 0 bases, and the junction held 4 bases outside the gene matches. Germline V CDR1 and CDR2: SGHRS, YFSETQ. The CDR3 totals 16 residues. Written as DNA, the CDR3 is TGCGCCAGCAGGCGGGGACTAGCGGGTAGCACAGATACGCAGTATTTT. Translated, it gives CASRRGLAGSTDTQYF.

This clonotype was observed a single time. The gene calls are TRBV28 and TRBJ2-3, with D possibly matching TRBD2 (5 bases). The CDR3 runs 13 residues. V was clipped by 8 bases and J by 2 bases, with 11 bases between them. The germline CDR1 and CDR2 sequences are MDHEN and SYDVKM. The CDR3 DNA follows: TGTGCCAGCTTAAGACGGGACACAGATACGCAGTATTTT. Protein sequence: CASLRRDTDTQYF.

This clonotype was observed many times. The V call is TRBV24-1, the J call TRBJ2-2; 8 nucleotides agree with TRBD1. Looked up from germline, CDR1 is KGHDR and CDR2 is SFDVKD. The CDR3 extends over 16 amino acids. Unmatched junction bases numbered 3, after V lost 2 bases and J lost 2 bases. The CDR3 is CATSDSGQGNTGELFF. The CDR3 nucleotides read TGTGCCACCAGTGATTCCGGACAGGGTAACACCGGGGAGCTGTTTTTT.

This clonotype appeared many times. This sequence joins TRBV20-1 and TRBJ2-1; 8 bases are shared with TRBD2. This CDR3 has 12 residues. The germline V gene has CDR1 DFQATT and CDR2 SNEGSKA (reference sequence). Trimming cost V 8 bases and J 7 bases; bases outside gene matches: 7. The CDR3 loop is CSQSSGKNEQFF. DNA of the CDR3: TGCAGTCAAAGTAGCGGGAAAAATGAGCAGTTCTTC.

In this sample, this clonotype turned up a few times. The V gene is TRBV18, the J gene TRBJ2-7, with TRBD2 matching over 7 bases. The CDR3 consists of 16 residues. With 2 bases clipped from V and 5 bases from J, the junction kept 12 bases outside the gene matches. Germline CDR1 KGHSH, CDR2 LQKENI. The CDR3 nucleotides read TGTGCCAGCTCACCAACCCAGCGGGACCCTCTCGACGAGCAGTACTTC. Translation gives CASSPTQRDPLDEQYF. The variable domain in full, completed from reference TRBV18 and TRBJ2-7, reads NAGVMQNPRHLVRRRGQEARLRCSPMKGHSHVYWYRQLPEEGLKFMVYLQKENIIDESGMPKERFSAEFPKEGPSILRIQQVVRGDSAAYFCASSPTQRDPLDEQYFGPGTRLTVT.

The chain is built from TRBV7-6 and TRBJ2-1, with TRBD2 as a possible D gene (6 bases). From germline, CDR1 is SGHVS and CDR2 FNYEAQ. This CDR3 contains 16 residues. With 0 bases removed from V and 8 bases from J, the gap between germline ends came to 17 bases. This CDR3 reads CASSLALVREVDEQFF. CDR3 sequence (DNA): TGTGCCAGCAGCTTAGCGCTCGTCAGGGAGGTGGATGAGCAGTTCTTC.

This chain links TRBV5-4 with TRBJ1-2; possibly TRBD1 for D (6 bases). Looked up from germline, CDR1 is SGHNT and CDR2 is YYREEE (reference sequence). V was pared by 3 bases and J by 0 bases, with 15 bases between. This CDR3 comprises 16 residues. CDR3 protein: CASSSKTGPANYGYTF. Here the CDR3 DNA reads TGTGCCAGCAGCTCCAAAACAGGGCCCGCTAACTATGGCTACACCTTC.

The genes are TRBV7-9 and TRBJ2-2; 11 positions match TRBD2. This CDR3 is built from 17 residues. After removal of 4 bases from V and 2 bases from J, the junction contained 6 bases not matched to a gene. From germline, CDR1 is SEHNR and CDR2 FQNEAQ (reference sequence). CDR3 sequence (DNA): TGTGCCAGCAGCTCCGGGACTAGCGGAGTCAACACCGGGGAGCTGTTTTTT. Its protein product is CASSSGTSGVNTGELFF.

In its sample, this clonotype was seen a few times. This rearrangement joins TRBV29-1 to TRBJ2-5; maybe TRBD2 (6 bases). Germline CDR1 and CDR2: SQVTM and ANQGSEA. This CDR3 contains 13 residues. V shed 6 bases and J shed 1 base, with 12 bases lying between them. CDR3 coding DNA: TGCAGCGTCGGGGGAGGAGTCCAAGAGACCCAGTACTTC. Protein sequence: CSVGGGVQETQYF.

This clonotype was detected only a few times. This chain links TRBV5-6 with TRBJ2-2; 15 nucleotides line up with TRBD2. This CDR3 is 18 amino acids long. Germline CDR1 and CDR2: SGHDT and YYEEEE. Trimming at V came to 8 bases and at J to 6 bases, leaving 14 bases not matched to a gene. CDR3 sequence reads: CASSNMGLAGGDPGELFF. DNA of the CDR3: TGTGCCAGTAGCAATATGGGACTAGCGGGAGGAGATCCCGGGGAGCTGTTTTTT.

Only a few counts were recorded for this clonotype. The chain links TRBV4-1 to TRBJ2-3; TRBD1 might be the D (6 bases). CDR3 size: 16 residues. Germline V gene lookup returns CDR1 MGHRA and CDR2 YSYEKL. V lost 2 bases, J lost 2 bases, and 14 bases lay in between. CDR3 amino acids: CASSQYTGTTTDTQYF. Here the CDR3 DNA reads TGCGCCAGCAGCCAATATACCGGGACAACCACAGATACGCAGTATTTT.

V usage is TRBV7-8 and J usage is TRBJ2-2, with D uncertain. This CDR3 spans 16 amino acids. Germline CDR1 SGHVS, CDR2 FQNEAQ. The V and J ends lost 5 bases and 3 bases respectively, with 16 bases between them. The CDR3 DNA sequence: TGTGCCAGCAGCAATAGTAGACAAAGCCACACCGGGGAGCTGTTTTTT. The encoded protein is CASSNSRQSHTGELFF. Using reference TRBV7-8 and TRBJ2-2 for the parts outside the CDR3, the full variable domain is GAGVSQSPRYKVAKRGQDVALRCDPISGHVSLFWYQQALGQGPEFLTYFQNEAQLDKSGLPSDRFFAERPEGSVSTLKIQRTQQEDSAVYLCASSNSRQSHTGELFFGEGSRLTVL.

This clonotype came up many times. The chain uses TRBV5-1 and TRBJ2-2; unclear D gene. The CDR3 is made up of 15 amino acids. V shed 0 bases and J shed 0 bases, with 6 bases lying between them. In germline, CDR1 is SGHRS, CDR2 YFSETQ. The CDR3, as DNA: TGCGCCAGCAGCTTGGGGGCCGCGAACACCGGGGAGCTGTTTTTT. Residues: CASSLGAANTGELFF. Variable domain in full (rest from reference TRBV5-1 and TRBJ2-2): KAGVTQTPRYLIKTRGQQVTLSCSPISGHRSVSWYQQTPGQGLQFLFEYFSETQRNKGNFPGRFSGRQFSNSRSEMNVSTLELGDSALYLCASSLGAANTGELFFGEGSRLTVL.

The genes are TRBV5-1 and TRBJ2-7; perhaps D is TRBD1 or TRBD2 (6 bases each). This CDR3 is built from 14 residues. Germline assignment: CDR1 SGHRS and CDR2 YFSETQ. Trimming removed 0 bases from V and 2 bases from J, with 9 bases in between. The CDR3 nucleotides read TGCGCCAGCAGCTTGGAGGGGGAGGCCTACGAGCAGTACTTC. The encoded protein is CASSLEGEAYEQYF.

The chain joins TRBV5-1 to TRBJ2-2; 9 bases line up with TRBD2. V trimming: 0 bases; J trimming: 2 bases; junction bases outside the gene matches: 5. This CDR3 region has 17 residues. Germline values: CDR1 SGHRS, CDR2 YFSETQ. Here the CDR3 DNA reads TGCGCCAGCAGCTTGGCCATTAGCGGGAGCAACACCGGGGAGCTGTTTTTT. Residues: CASSLAISGSNTGELFF.

V usage is TRBV6-4 and J usage is TRBJ1-6, with D maybe TRBD1 (5 bases). CDR1 is MRHNA and CDR2 is SNTAGT in the germline V gene. Trimming left V 5 bases short and J 0 bases short, with 14 bases between. This CDR3 comprises 17 residues. CDR3 in DNA: TGTGCCAGCAGTCCTGGACCTACAGGCTCCTATAATTCACCCCTCCACTTT. Translation gives CASSPGPTGSYNSPLHF.

V usage is TRBV7-2 and J usage is TRBJ2-1, with 9 bases lining up with TRBD1. With V trimmed by 3 bases and J by 5 bases, 2 bases remained unmatched. This CDR3 is 14 amino acids long. Germline-derived CDR1 and CDR2 are SGHTA and FQGNSA. CDR3 sequence (DNA): TGTGCCAGCAGCTTCAGGGACAGGGACAATGAGCAGTTCTTC. Amino acid sequence: CASSFRDRDNEQFF.

This sequence joins TRBV29-1 and TRBJ2-3, with 11 bases aligning to TRBD2. V was pared by 4 bases and J by 6 bases, with 12 bases of the junction left unmatched. This CDR3 comprises 16 residues. From germline, CDR1 is SQVTM and CDR2 ANQGSEA. The CDR3: CSVGGTSGGRVDTQYF. CDR3 nucleotides: TGCAGCGTTGGGGGGACTAGCGGCGGACGTGTCGATACGCAGTATTTT.

There are a few counts of this clonotype. The chain joins TRBV5-1 to TRBJ2-1; the D gene is possibly TRBD1 (6 bases). CDR1 is SGHRS and CDR2 is YFSETQ in the germline V gene. V was trimmed by 4 bases and J by 2 bases, leaving 16 bases between them. The CDR3 spans 16 residues. The CDR3 reads CASSLLGDTTYNEQFF. The CDR3 DNA sequence: TGCGCCAGCAGCCTGCTTGGGGACACAACCTACAATGAGCAGTTCTTC.